The 17 T cell receptor beta chains reported below all come from one sample, sequenced in a study of beta chain features in type 1 diabetes (dated by TCRdb to the late 2010s). The library was built by means of the immunoSEQ multiplex PCR assay. The entire amount of isolated RNA was reverse transcribed using the High Capacity cDNA Reverse Transcription Kit, so the sequenced TCRB transcripts were expressed ones. TCRdb's version of the immuneACCESS table is confined to in-frame rearrangements and falls short of the full clone set. An unresolved V gene accounts for under half of the shortfall where checked; the remainder is of unknown origin. The sample yields fewer than 400,000 clones; around 9.7% were counted once. The ten largest make up 1% of the sample. Their specific antigens are unknown. The research as a whole found: In all four CD4+ subsets, TCRB CDR3 length was moderately but significantly shorter in type 1 diabetes patients.

Input material: central memory CD4+ T cells from blood. These receptors were collected from a young man with type 1 diabetes.

This clone was counted a few times. The V call is TRBV5-4, the J call TRBJ2-1, with 12 positions matching TRBD2. The V gene's germline CDR1 is SGHNT and CDR2 YYREEE (reference sequence). The J segment lost 4 bases and the V segment lost 4 bases, leaving 6 bases of the junction unmatched. The CDR3 has 16 residues. The CDR3 here is CASSRILAGGYNEQFF. The CDR3 nucleotides read TGTGCCAGCAGCAGGATTCTAGCGGGGGGGTACAATGAGCAGTTCTTC.

The V gene is TRBV27, the J gene TRBJ2-7, with TRBD1 identical over 8 bases. J was trimmed by 3 bases and V by 7 bases; bases with no gene match: 5. Per the germline V gene, CDR1 is MNHEY and CDR2 is SMNVEV (reference sequence). The CDR3 runs 13 residues. CDR3 nucleotide sequence: TGTGCCAGCAAACCAGGACAGGGCTACGAGCAGTACTTC. This encodes CASKPGQGYEQYF.

This clone was counted ten times or more. The V gene is TRBV13, the J gene TRBJ2-1; 8 bases align to TRBD1. With 3 bases clipped from V and 6 bases from J, the junction kept 4 bases outside the gene matches. In germline, CDR1 is PRHDT, CDR2 FYEKMQ (reference sequence). The CDR3 is made up of 14 amino acids. CDR3 nucleotide sequence: TGTGCCAGCAGCTTCTTTGACAGGGGCAATGAGCAGTTCTTC. It yields the protein CASSFFDRGNEQFF.

For this clone: This specimen includes other DNA sequences encoding the same CDR3. The V and J genes are TRBV9 and TRBJ2-5; D remains unclear. The CDR3 consists of 11 residues. V was shortened by 3 bases and J by 3 bases, with 3 bases between the two germline ends. Germline V lookup: CDR1 SGDLS, CDR2 YYNGEE. CDR3 amino acids: CASSDEETQYF. The CDR3 bases are TGTGCCAGCAGCGACGAAGAGACCCAGTACTTC.

In this sample, this clone turned up a few times. The chain joins TRBV5-1 to TRBJ1-2, with 7 bases that match TRBD1. This CDR3 region has 15 residues. V lost 4 bases to trimming and J lost 4 bases; unmatched junction nucleotides: 10. CDR1 SGHRS and CDR2 YFSETQ come from the germline V gene. The CDR3 DNA follows: TGCGCCAGCAGCGTGACCGGGACAGTAAGCTATGGCTACACCTTC. As protein: CASSVTGTVSYGYTF.

This clone was recorded a few times. The chain is built from TRBV2 and TRBJ2-3; D remains unclear. V lost 6 bases, J lost 0 bases, and 13 bases lay in between. Germline CDR1 reads SNHLY; CDR2 reads FYNNEI. The CDR3 runs to 15 residues. The CDR3 loop reads CASSGWGYSTDTQYF. CDR3 DNA sequence: TGTGCCAGCAGCGGCTGGGGTTACAGCACAGATACGCAGTATTTT.

This chain links TRBV5-6 with TRBJ1-5; D is uncertain. CDR3 size: 15 residues. The germline V gene has CDR1 SGHDT and CDR2 YYEEEE. The V end lost 4 bases, the J end lost 0 bases, and 11 bases lay between the germline ends. This CDR3 reads CASSRRSNSNQPQHF. DNA for the CDR3: TGTGCCAGCAGCCGTAGAAGCAATAGCAATCAGCCCCAGCATTTT.

This chain uses TRBV7-9 with TRBJ2-6, with 11 bases identical to TRBD1. V shed 5 bases and J 0 bases; nucleotides not matched to a gene: 6. Germline V gene sequence: CDR1 SEHNR, CDR2 FQNEAQ (reference sequence). CDR3 length: 18 amino acids. Written as DNA, the CDR3 is TGTGCCAGCAGCCCGGGAGGGACAGGGGGCTCTGGGGCCAACGTCCTGACTTTC. Its protein product is CASSPGGTGGSGANVLTF.

V is TRBV9 and J is TRBJ1-2, with 8 bases matching TRBD1. V lost 0 bases to trimming and J lost 8 bases; unmatched junction nucleotides: 6. Germline V gives CDR1 SGDLS, CDR2 YYNGEE. CDR3 length equals 14 residues. DNA of the CDR3: TGTGCCAGCAGCGTAGCCAGGGGGCAACACGGCTACACCTTC. Amino acids: CASSVARGQHGYTF.

The gene calls are TRBV2 and TRBJ2-1; D remains ambiguous. CDR3 size: 11 residues. Germline V CDR1 and CDR2: SNHLY, FYNNEI. The V end was cut by 3 bases, the J end by 9 bases, with 6 bases between. DNA for the CDR3: TGTGCCAGCAGTGACGATAGTGAGCAGTTCTTC. Protein: CASSDDSEQFF.

This clone was detected a few times. The chain recombines TRBV7-9 with TRBJ1-1; D ambiguous. Trimming shortened V by 4 bases and J by 8 bases, and 14 bases separated the two germline ends. Germline V gene lookup returns CDR1 SEHNR and CDR2 FQNEAQ (reference sequence). CDR3 length equals 13 residues. This CDR3 reads CASSSRPGTEAFF. The CDR3 DNA reads TGTGCCAGCAGCTCACGACCGGGAACCGAAGCTTTCTTT.

Only a few counts were recorded for this clone. Within the sample, other DNA sequences also encode this same CDR3. This chain links TRBV6-5 with TRBJ1-2; D perhaps matches TRBD1 (5 bases). Germline V gene data show CDR1 as MNHEY and CDR2 as SVGAGI. Trimming took 0 bases from V and 8 from J, leaving 10 bases between them. This CDR3 has 13 amino acids. CDR3 protein: CASSYSGVEGYTF. CDR3 DNA: TGTGCCAGCAGTTACTCGGGGGTTGAGGGCTACACCTTC.

This clone was seen at least ten times. The V and J genes are TRBV7-9 and TRBJ2-3, with unresolved D. The V end lost 1 base, the J end lost 2 bases, and 7 bases lay between the germline ends. There are 14 residues in the CDR3. CDR1 and CDR2 from the germline V gene are SEHNR and FQNEAQ (reference sequence). CDR3 in DNA: TGTGCCAGCAGCTTAGGACCGCTCACAGATACGCAGTATTTT. Its protein product is CASSLGPLTDTQYF. Full variable domain (outside the CDR3, taken from reference TRBV7-9 and TRBJ2-3): DTGVSQNPRHKITKRGQNVTFRCDPISEHNRLYWYRQTLGQGPEFLTYFQNEAQLEKSRLLSDRFSAERPKGSFSTLEIQRTEQGDSAMYLCASSLGPLTDTQYFGPGTRLTVL.

The rearrangement joins TRBV29-1 to TRBJ2-7; D gene ambiguous. The V gene's germline CDR1 is SQVTM and CDR2 ANQGSEA. This CDR3 spans 12 amino acids. Trimming shortened V by 4 bases and J by 0 bases, and 7 bases separated the two germline ends. DNA for the CDR3: TGCAGCGTTGCTCTGTTCTCCTACGAGCAGTACTTC. This sequence encodes CSVALFSYEQYF.

This chain uses TRBV13 with TRBJ2-2; the match to TRBD2 covers 10 bases. V shed 5 bases and J 1 base; nucleotides not matched to a gene: 19. This CDR3 has 21 amino acids. Germline V gene lookup returns CDR1 PRHDT and CDR2 FYEKMQ (reference sequence). This CDR3 is CASSLSPLQRGGRGNTGELFF. The CDR3 bases are TGTGCCAGCAGCCTTAGTCCCCTCCAGCGGGGGGGCCGGGGGAACACCGGGGAGCTGTTTTTT.

This clone has a handful of counts. The chain couples TRBV28 to TRBJ1-2; a weak D match, TRBD1 (5 bases). This CDR3 has 15 amino acids. Looked up from germline, CDR1 is MDHEN and CDR2 is SYDVKM. Between the trimmed V and J ends, which lost 6 bases and 6 bases, there was a span of 20 bases. CDR3 nucleotides: TGTGCCAGCAGGGCCCTGTTGCAGGGAGGCGATGGCTACACCTTC. Its protein is CASRALLQGGDGYTF.

This clone was counted only a few times. The genes are TRBV5-1 and TRBJ1-6, with 9 bases identical to TRBD1. Germline V gives CDR1 SGHRS, CDR2 YFSETQ. CDR3 length: 16 residues. Losses at the gene ends were 4 bases for V and 8 bases for J; bases not matched to a gene: 10. The CDR3, as DNA: TGCGCCAGCAGCAAGACAGGGGGGCCTTACGATTCACCCCTCCACTTT. Translated, it gives CASSKTGGPYDSPLHF.